The 4 T cell receptor beta chains below all came from one sample that was sequenced in a study of T-cell memory formation after mild COVID-19. In TCRdb, the 5' RACE reads were re-called with MiXCR into one record per CDR3 protein. The table has hundreds of thousands of distinct CDR3 sequences, roughly 21% seen once. The source material was PBMCs or a T cell subset sorted from them (not recorded which). The origin of the receptors is an adult woman who had mild COVID-19 (a few samples of this study predate the infection). Cell type and time point are not known.

V gene TRBV7-9 combines with J gene TRBJ2-1; D ambiguous. Germline assignment: CDR1 SEHNR and CDR2 FQNEAQ (reference sequence). V was shortened by 5 bases and J by 11 bases, with 13 bases between the two germline ends. CDR3 length equals 12 residues. The CDR3 reads CASSNDDVKQFF. In DNA form, the CDR3 reads TGTGCCAGCAGCAATGACGACGTGAAGCAGTTCTTC. The whole variable domain, remainder taken from reference TRBV7-9 and TRBJ2-1, is DTGVSQNPRHKITKRGQNVTFRCDPISEHNRLYWYRQTLGQGPEFLTYFQNEAQLEKSRLLSDRFSAERPKGSFSTLEIQRTEQGDSAMYLCASSNDDVKQFFGPGTRLTVL.

This chain links TRBV15 with TRBJ2-3; D might be TRBD1 (6 bases). The CDR3 is made up of 15 amino acids. V gave up 0 bases and J gave up 1 base, with 8 bases separating them. Germline values: CDR1 LNHNV, CDR2 YYDKDF (reference sequence). CDR3 sequence reads: CATSRDQGRTDTQYF. CDR3 coding DNA: TGTGCCACCAGCAGAGATCAGGGGCGCACAGATACGCAGTATTTT. The full variable domain, rest sourced from reference TRBV15 and TRBJ2-3, is DAMVIQNPRYQVTQFGKPVTLSCSQTLNHNVMYWYQQKSSQAPKLLFHYYDKDFNNEADTPDNFQSRRPNTSFCFLDIRSPGLGDTAMYLCATSRDQGRTDTQYFGPGTRLTVL.

The gene calls are TRBV5-1 and TRBJ2-7, with TRBD1 matching 12 bases. The trim removed 4 bases at V and 1 base at J, leaving 3 bases unmatched. CDR3 size: 15 residues. In germline, CDR1 is SGHRS, CDR2 YFSETQ. CDR3: CASSGDRGPSYEQYF. CDR3 nucleotide sequence: TGCGCCAGCAGCGGGGACAGGGGGCCTTCCTACGAGCAGTACTTC. Combining the CDR3 with reference TRBV5-1 and TRBJ2-7 gives the whole variable domain KAGVTQTPRYLIKTRGQQVTLSCSPISGHRSVSWYQQTPGQGLQFLFEYFSETQRNKGNFPGRFSGRQFSNSRSEMNVSTLELGDSALYLCASSGDRGPSYEQYFGPGTRLTVT.

This clonotype showed up just a few times. The chain couples TRBV12-3 or TRBV12-4 to TRBJ1-1; D is possibly TRBD1 (6 bases). V dropped 3 bases and J dropped 6 bases, with 11 bases sitting between them. The CDR3 covers 13 residues. CDR3: CASSLEAGAEAFF. The DNA for the CDR3 is TGTGCCAGCAGTTTGGAGGCAGGGGCTGAAGCTTTCTTT.